Detailed here is one TCR beta chain. The antigen remains undetermined. The V end was cut by 0 bases, the J end by 7 bases, with 16 bases between. Germline lookup yields CDR1 MGHRA and CDR2 YSYEKL. The CDR3 length is 16 residues. The record originates from a study of B cell selection in AIRE deficiency. Conventional CD4 T cells were sorted as CD4+CD127+ cells. Assay used: immunoSEQ multiplex PCR; TCRdb lists only in-frame clones, some missing. The sample holds roughly 25,000 clones, around 95% seen once. Whole-study results and caveats: AIRE-deficient Tconv and Treg repertoires matched healthy donors in TCRBV, CDR3 length, diversity.

This chain connects TRBV4-1 to TRBJ1-5; D is perhaps TRBD1 (6 bases). The clonotype originates from a human donor in good health. Material for sequencing was CD4+CD127+ conventional T cells sorted from PBMCs. The DNA for the CDR3 is TGCGCCAGCAGCCAAGACGGGCAGGGTAGGGGGCAGCCCCAGCATTTT. It specifies CASSQDGQGRGQPQHF.